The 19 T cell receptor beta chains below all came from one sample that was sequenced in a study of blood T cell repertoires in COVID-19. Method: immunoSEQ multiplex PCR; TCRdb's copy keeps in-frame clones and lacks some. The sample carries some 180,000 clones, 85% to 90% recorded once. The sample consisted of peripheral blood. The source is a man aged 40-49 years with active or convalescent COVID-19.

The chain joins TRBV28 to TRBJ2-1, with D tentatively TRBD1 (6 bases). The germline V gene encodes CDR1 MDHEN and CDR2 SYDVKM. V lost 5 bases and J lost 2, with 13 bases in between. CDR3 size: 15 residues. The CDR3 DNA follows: TGTGCCAGCAGTCAAGGGGGTTTACCCTACAATGAGCAGTTCTTC. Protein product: CASSQGGLPYNEQFF.

CDR3 sequence: CASSLSQTGGLGYTF. The DNA for the CDR3 is TGTGCCAGCAGCCTGTCCCAGACAGGGGGCCTCGGCTACACCTTC. The rearrangement links TRBV11-3 to TRBJ1-2; 10 nucleotides match TRBD1. This CDR3 region has 15 residues. Germline CDR1 reads SGHNT; CDR2 reads YENEEA. Germline trimming cut 5 bases from V and 8 bases from J; bases unmatched to any gene: 11.

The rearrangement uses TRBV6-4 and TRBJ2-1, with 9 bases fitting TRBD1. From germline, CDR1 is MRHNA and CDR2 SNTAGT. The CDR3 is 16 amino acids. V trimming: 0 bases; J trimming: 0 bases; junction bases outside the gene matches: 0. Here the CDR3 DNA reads TGTGCCAGCAGTGACTCGGGACAGGGCTCCTACAATGAGCAGTTCTTC. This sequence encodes CASSDSGQGSYNEQFF.

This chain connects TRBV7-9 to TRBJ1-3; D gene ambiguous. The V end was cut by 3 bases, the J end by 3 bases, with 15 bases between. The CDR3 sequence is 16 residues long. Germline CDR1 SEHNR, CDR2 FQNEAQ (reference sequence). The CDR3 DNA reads TGTGCCAGCAGCTTGTACACCGACTTGCATGGAAACACCATATATTTT. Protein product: CASSLYTDLHGNTIYF.

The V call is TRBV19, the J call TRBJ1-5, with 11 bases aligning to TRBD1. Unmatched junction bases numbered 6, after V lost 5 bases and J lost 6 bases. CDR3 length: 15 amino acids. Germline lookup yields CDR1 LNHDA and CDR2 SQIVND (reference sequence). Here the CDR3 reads CASSLGTGGSQPQHF. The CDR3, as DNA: TGTGCCAGTAGTCTAGGGACAGGGGGAAGTCAGCCCCAGCATTTT.

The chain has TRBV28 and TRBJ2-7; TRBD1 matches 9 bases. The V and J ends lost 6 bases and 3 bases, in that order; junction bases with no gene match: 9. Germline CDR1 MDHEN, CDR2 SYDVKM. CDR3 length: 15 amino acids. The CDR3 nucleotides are TGTGCCAGCAGCCCAGACGGACAGGGGATCTACGAGCAGTACTTC. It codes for CASSPDGQGIYEQYF.

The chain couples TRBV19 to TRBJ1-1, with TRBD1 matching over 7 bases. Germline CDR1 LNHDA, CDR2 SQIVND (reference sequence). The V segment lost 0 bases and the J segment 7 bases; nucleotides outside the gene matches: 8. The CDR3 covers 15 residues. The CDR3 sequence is CASSIDANRGSEAFF. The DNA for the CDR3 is TGTGCCAGTAGTATAGATGCCAACAGGGGTAGTGAAGCTTTCTTT.

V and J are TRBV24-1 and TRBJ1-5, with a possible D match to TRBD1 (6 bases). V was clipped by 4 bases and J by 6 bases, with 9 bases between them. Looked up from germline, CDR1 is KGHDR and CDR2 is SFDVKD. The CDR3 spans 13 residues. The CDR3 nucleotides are TGTGCCACCAGTGAACCAGGGGTTCAGCCCCAGCATTTT. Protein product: CATSEPGVQPQHF.

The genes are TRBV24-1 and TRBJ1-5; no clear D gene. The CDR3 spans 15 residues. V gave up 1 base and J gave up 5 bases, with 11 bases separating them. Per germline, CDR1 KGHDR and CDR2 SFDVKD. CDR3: CATSDLRGWDQPQHF. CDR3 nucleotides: TGTGCCACCAGTGATTTACGGGGATGGGATCAGCCCCAGCATTTT.

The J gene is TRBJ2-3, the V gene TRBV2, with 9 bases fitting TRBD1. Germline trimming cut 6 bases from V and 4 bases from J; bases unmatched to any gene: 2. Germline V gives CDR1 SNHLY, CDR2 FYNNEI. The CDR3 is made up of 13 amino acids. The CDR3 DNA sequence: TGTGCCAGCAGGGGACAGGGCTCAGATACGCAGTATTTT. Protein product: CASRGQGSDTQYF. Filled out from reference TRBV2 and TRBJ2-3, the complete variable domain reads EPEVTQTPSHQVTQMGQEVILRCVPISNHLYFYWYRQILGQKVEFLVSFYNNEISEKSEIFDDQFSVERPDGSNFTLKIRSTKLEDSAMYFCASRGQGSDTQYFGPGTRLTVL.

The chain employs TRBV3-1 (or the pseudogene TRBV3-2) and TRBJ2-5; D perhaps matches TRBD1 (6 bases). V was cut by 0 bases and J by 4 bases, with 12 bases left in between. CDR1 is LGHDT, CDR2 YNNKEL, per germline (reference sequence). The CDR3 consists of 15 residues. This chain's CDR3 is CASSQDRGLGETQYF. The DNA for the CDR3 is TGTGCCAGCAGCCAAGACAGGGGCTTGGGAGAGACCCAGTACTTC.

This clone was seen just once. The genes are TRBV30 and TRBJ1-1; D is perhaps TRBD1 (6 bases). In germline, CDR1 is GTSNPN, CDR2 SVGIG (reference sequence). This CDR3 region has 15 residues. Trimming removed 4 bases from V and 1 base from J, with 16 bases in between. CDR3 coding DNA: TGTGCCTGGACCCAGGGGAAAACGGCGAACACTGAAGCTTTCTTT. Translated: CAWTQGKTANTEAFF.

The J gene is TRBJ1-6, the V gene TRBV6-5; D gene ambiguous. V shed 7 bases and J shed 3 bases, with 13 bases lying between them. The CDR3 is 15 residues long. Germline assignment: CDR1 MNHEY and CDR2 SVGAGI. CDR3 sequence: CASTLAHSYNSPLHF. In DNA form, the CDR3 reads TGTGCCAGCACCCTCGCGCACAGCTATAATTCACCCCTCCACTTT.

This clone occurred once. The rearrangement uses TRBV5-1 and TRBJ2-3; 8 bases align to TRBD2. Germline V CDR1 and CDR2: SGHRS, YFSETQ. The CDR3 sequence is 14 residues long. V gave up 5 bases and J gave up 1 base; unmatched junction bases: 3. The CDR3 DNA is TGCGCCAGCAGACGGGAGGGGGGCACAGATACGCAGTATTTT. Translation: CASRREGGTDTQYF.

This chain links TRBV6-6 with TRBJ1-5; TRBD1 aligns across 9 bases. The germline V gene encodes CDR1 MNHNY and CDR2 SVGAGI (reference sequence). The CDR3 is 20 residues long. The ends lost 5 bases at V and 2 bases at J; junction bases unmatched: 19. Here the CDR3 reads CASSPARGTGRFGGNQPQHF. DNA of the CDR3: TGTGCCAGCAGTCCCGCCCGCGGGACAGGGAGGTTTGGTGGCAATCAGCCCCAGCATTTT.

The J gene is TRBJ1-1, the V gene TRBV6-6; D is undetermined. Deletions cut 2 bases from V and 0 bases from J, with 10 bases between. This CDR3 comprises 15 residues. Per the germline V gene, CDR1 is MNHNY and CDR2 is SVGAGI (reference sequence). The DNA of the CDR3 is TGTGCCAGCAGTTACAATCCGACTTTGAACACTGAAGCTTTCTTT. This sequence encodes CASSYNPTLNTEAFF.

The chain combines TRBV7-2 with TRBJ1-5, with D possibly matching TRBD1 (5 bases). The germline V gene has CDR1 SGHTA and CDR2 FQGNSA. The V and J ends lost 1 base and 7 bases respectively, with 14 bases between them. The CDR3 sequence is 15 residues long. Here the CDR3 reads CASSLEGLQHQPQHF. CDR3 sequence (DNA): TGTGCCAGCAGCTTAGAGGGGCTTCAGCACCAGCCCCAGCATTTT. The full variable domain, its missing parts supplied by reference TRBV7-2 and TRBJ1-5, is GAGVSQSPSNKVTEKGKDVELRCDPISGHTALYWYRQSLGQGLEFLIYFQGNSAPDKSGLPSDRFSAERTGGSVSTLTIQRTQQEDSAVYLCASSLEGLQHQPQHFGDGTRLSIL.

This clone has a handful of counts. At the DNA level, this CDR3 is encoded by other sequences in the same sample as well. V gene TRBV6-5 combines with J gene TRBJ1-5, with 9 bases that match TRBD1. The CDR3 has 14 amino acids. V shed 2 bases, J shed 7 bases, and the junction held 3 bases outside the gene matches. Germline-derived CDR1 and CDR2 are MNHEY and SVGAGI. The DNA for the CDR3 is TGTGCCAGCAGTTACGACAGGGGGAACCAGCCCCAGCATTTT. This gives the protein CASSYDRGNQPQHF.

The CDR3 here is CASRRTGGGPYEQYF. The DNA for the CDR3 is TGTGCCAGCAGACGAACGGGGGGCGGGCCCTACGAGCAGTACTTC. The chain carries TRBV5-6 and TRBJ2-7, with D perhaps matching TRBD2 (7 bases). The length of the CDR3 is 15 residues. V gave up 5 bases and J gave up 2 bases, with 17 bases separating them. The V gene's germline CDR1 is SGHDT and CDR2 YYEEEE.